The entry that follows covers one TCR beta chain sequence. V lost 2 bases, J lost 5 bases, and 4 bases stayed unmatched. Germline CDR1 reads SGHNT; CDR2 reads YYREEE (reference sequence). The CDR3 totals 14 residues. This sample is drawn from a study of control samples from healthy donors and cancer patients. Here immunoSEQ multiplex PCR was the method, and the copy in TCRdb shows in-frame clones only, minus some. The sample has tens of thousands of clones, around 91% seen once. Sequences were obtained from blood. The chain employs TRBV5-4 and TRBJ2-5, with 9 bases that match TRBD2. The sequence derives from a man aged 30 to 39 in good health. The CDR3 loop is CASSFSGGRETQYF. CDR3 sequence (DNA): TGTGCCAGCAGCTTTAGCGGGGGACGGGAGACCCAGTACTTC.